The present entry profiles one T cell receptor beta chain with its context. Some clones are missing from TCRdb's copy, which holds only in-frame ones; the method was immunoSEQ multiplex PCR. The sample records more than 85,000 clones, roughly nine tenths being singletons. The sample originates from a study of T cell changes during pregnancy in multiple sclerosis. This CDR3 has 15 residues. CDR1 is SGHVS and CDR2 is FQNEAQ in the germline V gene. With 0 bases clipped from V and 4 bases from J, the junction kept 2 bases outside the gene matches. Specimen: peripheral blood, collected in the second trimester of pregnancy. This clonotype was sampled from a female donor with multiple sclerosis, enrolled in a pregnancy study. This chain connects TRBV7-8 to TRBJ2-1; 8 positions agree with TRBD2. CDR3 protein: CASSLAPSGYNEQFF. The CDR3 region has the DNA TGTGCCAGCAGCTTAGCGCCTAGCGGGTACAATGAGCAGTTCTTC.